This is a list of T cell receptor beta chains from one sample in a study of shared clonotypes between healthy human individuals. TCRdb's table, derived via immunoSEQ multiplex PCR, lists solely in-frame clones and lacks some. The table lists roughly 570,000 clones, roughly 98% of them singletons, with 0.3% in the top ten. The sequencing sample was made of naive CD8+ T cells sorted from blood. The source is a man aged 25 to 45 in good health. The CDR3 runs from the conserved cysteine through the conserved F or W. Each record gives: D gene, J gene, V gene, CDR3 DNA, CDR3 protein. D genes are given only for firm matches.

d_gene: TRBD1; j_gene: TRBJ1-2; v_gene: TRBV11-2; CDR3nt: TGTGCCAGCAGCTTAACCGGGGACAGTGGCTACACCTTC; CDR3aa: CASSLTGDSGYTF
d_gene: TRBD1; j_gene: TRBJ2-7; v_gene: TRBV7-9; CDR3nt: TGTGCCAGCAGCTTAGCTTCATTCGACAGGGTGTACGAGCAGTACTTC; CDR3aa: CASSLASFDRVYEQYF
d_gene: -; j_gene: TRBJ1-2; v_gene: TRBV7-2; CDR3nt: TGTGCCAGCAGCTTGACAGAGGGCTATGGCTACACCTTC; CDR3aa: CASSLTEGYGYTF
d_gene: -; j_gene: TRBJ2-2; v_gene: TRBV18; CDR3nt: TGTGCCAGCTCACCCAAGGGGACCGGGGAGCTGTTTTTT; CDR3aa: CASSPKGTGELFF
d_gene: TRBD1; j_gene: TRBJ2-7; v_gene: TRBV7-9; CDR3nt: TGTGCCAGCAGCTCCGAGTTAGGTCGTGGCCGGGACAGGGCCTACGAGCAGTACTTC; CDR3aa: CASSSELGRGRDRAYEQYF
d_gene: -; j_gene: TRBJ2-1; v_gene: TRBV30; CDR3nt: TGTGCCTGGAGTGTAAGCGCGACCTCCTCCTACAATGAGCAGTTCTTC; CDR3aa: CAWSVSATSSYNEQFF
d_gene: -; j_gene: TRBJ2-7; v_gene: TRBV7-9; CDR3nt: TGTGCCAGCAGCTTAGGAGTCGAGCAGTACTTC; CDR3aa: CASSLGVEQYF
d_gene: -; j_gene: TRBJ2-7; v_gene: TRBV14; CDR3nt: TGTGCCAGCAGCCAAGTGGAGAAATCCTACGAGCAGTACTTC; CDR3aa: CASSQVEKSYEQYF
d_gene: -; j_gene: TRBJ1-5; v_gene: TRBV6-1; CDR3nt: TGTGCCAGCAGTGTATCGGGAGGCAATCAGCCCCAGCATTTT; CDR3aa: CASSVSGGNQPQHF
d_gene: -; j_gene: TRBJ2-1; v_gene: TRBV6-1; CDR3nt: TGTGCCAGCAGTGACATTAGCTCCTACAATGAGCAGTTCTTC; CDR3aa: CASSDISSYNEQFF
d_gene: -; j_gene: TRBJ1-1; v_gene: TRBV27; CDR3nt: TGTGCCAGCAGTCAAGGGACGATTAACACTGAAGCTTTCTTT; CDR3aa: CASSQGTINTEAFF
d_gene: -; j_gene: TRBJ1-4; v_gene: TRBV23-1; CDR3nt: TGCGCCAGCAGTCTGACCCGGGGGGCAACTAATGAAAAACTGTTTTTT; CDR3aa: CASSLTRGATNEKLFF
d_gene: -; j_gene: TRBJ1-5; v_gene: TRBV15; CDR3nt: TGTGCCACCTCTTACGGCAATCAGCCCCAGCATTTT; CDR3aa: CATSYGNQPQHF
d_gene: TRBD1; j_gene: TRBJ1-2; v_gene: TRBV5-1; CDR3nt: TGCGCCAGCAAAACAGGGGGGAACTATGGCTACACCTTC; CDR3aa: CASKTGGNYGYTF
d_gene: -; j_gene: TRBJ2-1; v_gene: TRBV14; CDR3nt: TGTGCCAGCAGCATCCTCGGAATCAAGCAGTTCTTC; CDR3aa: CASSILGIKQFF